This T cell receptor (beta chain) was recovered during a study of T cell repertoires in cytomegalovirus infection. Study in general: In the study, CMV epitopes included recently identified HLA-C-restricted and well-studied HLA-B-restricted ones. Carrying CMV and the relevant HLA type showed in public TCR beta signatures. The study, taken as a whole, reports: The ex vivo response showed dominance by HLA-C-restricted CMV-specific TCR beta clonotypes. Of the TCR beta families, the public ones yielded a cumulative frequency that identified carriers of CMV plus the relevant HLA.

TCRdb re-called the reads with MiXCR, one entry per CDR3 protein. The table lists about 830,000 distinct CDR3 sequences, around a third of them singletons, with about an eighth in the top ten. The CDR3 runs to 16 residues. Germline V CDR1 and CDR2: SGHDN, FVKESK. The V end was cut by 4 bases, the J end by 3 bases, with 18 bases between. This clonotype has a handful of counts. Its specificity is unknown. The chain couples TRBV14 to TRBJ1-1; D perhaps matches TRBD1 (6 bases). This sequence originates from a human donor in good health (CMV status not recorded). Some clones in this sample may be carry-over from other donors' samples. The starting material was cultured CD8+ T cells from PBMCs, obtained from culture after CMV antigen stimulation. The CDR3 bases are TGTGCCAGCAGCCTCGTAGACAGGAGGGGGTACACTGAAGCTTTCTTT. Translation gives CASSLVDRRGYTEAFF.